This section outlines one TCR beta chain sequence together with its context. The record originates from a study of T cell repertoires in ileal Crohn's disease. Sequenced by immunoSEQ multiplex PCR; TCRdb stores in-frame clones only, minus some. Of over 14,000 clones detected, approximately 70% appear once; the ten largest clones hold less than 6.5%. The clonotype originates from an adult with Crohn's disease. Material: ileal tissue.

CDR3 loop: CASSYPLGEQFF. The CDR3 bases are TGTGCCAGCAGTTACCCACTCGGTGAGCAGTTCTTC. The chain employs TRBV6-5 and TRBJ2-1; no clear D. CDR1 is MNHEY, CDR2 SVGAGI, per germline. V shed 2 bases and J shed 9 bases, with 8 bases lying between them. The CDR3 consists of 12 residues.